This T cell receptor beta chain is from a study of Graves' ophthalmopathy and Graves' hyperthyroidism. RNA transcripts served as template for amplifying TCR beta CDR3 sequences. First-round RT-PCR relied on HTBI primers, and a second-round multiplex PCR came next. TCRdb analysed the multiplex PCR reads with MiXCR anew, one entry per CDR3 protein. Among some 410,000 distinct CDR3 sequences, 20% to 25% were seen once, and the ten largest hold under 3%. Findings and limits, study-wide: It was with around 67% sensitivity and around 72% specificity that the model predicted ophthalmopathy progression. Among expanded thyroid clonotypes above 0.001 frequency, most also occurred in blood.

This clonotype has at least ten counts. Its specificity is not known. CDR1 is SNHLY and CDR2 is FYNNEI in the germline V gene. The CDR3 runs 14 residues. J gave up 4 bases and V 7 bases, and 4 bases lay outside the gene matches. Sequencing input: peripheral blood. The chain joins TRBV2 to TRBJ2-5; 12 bases line up with TRBD1. The clonotype comes from a woman under 30 with stable Graves' hyperthyroidism. The CDR3 DNA follows: TGTGCCAGCAAGGGGACAGGGGGCGGAGAGACCCAGTACTTC. Residues: CASKGTGGGETQYF.